This section outlines one T cell receptor beta chain sequence together with its context. Its specificity is unknown. Generated by immunoSEQ multiplex PCR, the TCRdb table keeps only in-frame clones and is missing some. The sample has approximately 530,000 clones, roughly 95% seen once. The sample is drawn from a study of shared clonotypes between healthy human individuals. General study results and limits: The study drew on few donors, limiting represented genetic and exposure-history diversity. Although depth was large, rarefaction showed that sequencing of the sorted subsets was incomplete.

The germline CDR1 and CDR2 sequences are SGHTA and FQGNSA. The CDR3 is 15 amino acids. Deletions cut 5 bases from V and 6 bases from J, with 17 bases between. This chain connects TRBV7-2 to TRBJ1-5, with a tentative D call TRBD1 (6 bases). The receptor was derived from a woman aged 30 to 39 in good health. Specimen: naive CD4+ T cells sorted from blood. Indicated subset: CD45RA+ positively selected. The DNA for the CDR3 is TGTGCCAGCAGCCCTGGGGGGGGGCGAGGTCAGCCCCAGCATTTT. Protein: CASSPGGGRGQPQHF.